This T cell receptor (beta chain) was documented in a study of vaccination effects on CD4 cells after COVID-19. Study background: After vaccination, samples were taken early and late from a few convalescent patients. Points from the study as a whole: Infection-derived and vaccine-derived clones contracted markedly late after vaccination. Convalescents showed post-vaccine spike-reactive clones that were mainly new vaccine-induced clones.

Using immunoSEQ multiplex PCR, the repertoire was profiled, and TCRdb retains in-frame clones only, with some absent. Among roughly 51,000 clones listed, over 60% were seen once. At the end of nine to ten days of culture, CD4+ T cells were isolated. PCR confirmed that the person was infected with SARS-CoV-2 between March and December 2020. The vaccine given was either BNT162b2 or mRNA-1273, in two doses. Cultures got half-medium changes with IL-2 on days 3 and 7. The CDR3 covers 17 residues. The germline V and J ends were trimmed by 1 base and 3 bases, with 13 bases remaining between them. The germline CDR1 and CDR2 sequences are LGHNA and YSLEER. Of note for this clone: Its cognate antigen is unknown.

This specimen consisted of CD4+ T cells from PBMCs cultured without peptide, obtained after COVID-19 vaccination. This receptor was taken from a human donor who had a prior SARS-CoV-2 infection. The chain uses TRBV4-3 and TRBJ1-6, with TRBD1 as a possible D gene (5 bases). In DNA form, the CDR3 reads TGCGCCAGCAGCCAAGGAGGGGCGAAACACTATAATTCACCCCTCCACTTT. Translation gives CASSQGGAKHYNSPLHF.